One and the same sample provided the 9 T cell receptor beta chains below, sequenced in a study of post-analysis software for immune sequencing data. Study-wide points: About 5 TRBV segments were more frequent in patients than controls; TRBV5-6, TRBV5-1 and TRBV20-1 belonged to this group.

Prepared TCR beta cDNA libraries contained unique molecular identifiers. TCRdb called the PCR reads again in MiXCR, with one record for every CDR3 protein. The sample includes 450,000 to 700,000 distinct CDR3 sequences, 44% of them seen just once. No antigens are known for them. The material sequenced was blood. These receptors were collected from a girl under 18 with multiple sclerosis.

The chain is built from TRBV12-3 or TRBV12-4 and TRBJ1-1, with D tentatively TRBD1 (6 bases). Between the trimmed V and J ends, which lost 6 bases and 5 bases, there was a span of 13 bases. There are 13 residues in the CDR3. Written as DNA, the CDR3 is TGTGCCAGCAGAACACAGGGTGGTACTGAAGCTTTCTTT. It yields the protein CASRTQGGTEAFF.

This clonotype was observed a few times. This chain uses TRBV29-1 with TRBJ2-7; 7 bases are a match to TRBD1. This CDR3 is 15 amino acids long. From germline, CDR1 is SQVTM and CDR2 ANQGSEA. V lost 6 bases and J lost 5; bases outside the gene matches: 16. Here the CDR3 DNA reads TGCAGCGTCCGGGAAGGGGGCGCAGATGCTAACGAGCAGTACTTC. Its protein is CSVREGGADANEQYF.

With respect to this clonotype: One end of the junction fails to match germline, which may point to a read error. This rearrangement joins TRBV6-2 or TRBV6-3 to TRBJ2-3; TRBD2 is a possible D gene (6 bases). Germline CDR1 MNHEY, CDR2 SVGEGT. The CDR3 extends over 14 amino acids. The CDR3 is CVSSSRLGGDTQYF. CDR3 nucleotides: TGTGTCAGCAGTTCCCGCCTGGGAGGAGATACGCAGTATTTT.

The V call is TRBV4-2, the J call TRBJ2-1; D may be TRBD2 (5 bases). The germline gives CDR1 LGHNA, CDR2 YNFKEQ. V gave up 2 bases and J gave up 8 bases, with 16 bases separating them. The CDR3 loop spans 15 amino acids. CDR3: CASSQSERERDEQFF. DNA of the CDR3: TGTGCCAGCAGCCAAAGTGAGAGGGAAAGAGATGAGCAGTTCTTC.

The CDR3 is CSAKDRVDYEQYF. The CDR3 coding sequence is TGCAGTGCTAAAGACAGGGTGGACTACGAGCAGTACTTC. The genes are TRBV20-1 and TRBJ2-7; 7 nucleotides match TRBD1. Trimming took 4 bases from V and 3 from J; bases not matched to a gene: 6. In germline, CDR1 is DFQATT, CDR2 SNEGSKA (reference sequence). CDR3 length: 13 residues.

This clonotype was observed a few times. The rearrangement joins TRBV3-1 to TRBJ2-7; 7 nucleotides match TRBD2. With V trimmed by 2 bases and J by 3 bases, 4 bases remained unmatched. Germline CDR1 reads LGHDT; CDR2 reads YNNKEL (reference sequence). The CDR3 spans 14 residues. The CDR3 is CASSQRSGNYEQYF. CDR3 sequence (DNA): TGTGCCAGCAGCCAACGAAGCGGGAACTACGAGCAGTACTTC.

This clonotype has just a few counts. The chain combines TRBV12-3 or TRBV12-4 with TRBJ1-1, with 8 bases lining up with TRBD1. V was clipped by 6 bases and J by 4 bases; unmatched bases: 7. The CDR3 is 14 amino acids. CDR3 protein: CASSTSGTGTEAFF. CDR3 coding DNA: TGTGCCAGCAGCACTTCCGGGACAGGCACTGAAGCTTTCTTT.

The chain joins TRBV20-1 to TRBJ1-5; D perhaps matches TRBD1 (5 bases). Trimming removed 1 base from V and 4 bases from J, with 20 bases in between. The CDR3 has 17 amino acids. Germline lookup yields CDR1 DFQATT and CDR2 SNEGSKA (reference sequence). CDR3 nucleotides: TGCAGTGCTAGAGGAGATTGGGGGGTTCAGTTTAATCAGCCCCAGCATTTT. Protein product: CSARGDWGVQFNQPQHF.

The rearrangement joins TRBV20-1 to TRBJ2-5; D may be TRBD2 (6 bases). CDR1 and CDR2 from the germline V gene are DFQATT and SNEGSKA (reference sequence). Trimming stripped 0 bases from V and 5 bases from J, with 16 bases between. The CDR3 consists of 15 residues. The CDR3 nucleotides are TGCAGTGCTAGAGAGGGGACTTCCCCGGGGGAGACCCAGTACTTC. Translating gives CSAREGTSPGETQYF.